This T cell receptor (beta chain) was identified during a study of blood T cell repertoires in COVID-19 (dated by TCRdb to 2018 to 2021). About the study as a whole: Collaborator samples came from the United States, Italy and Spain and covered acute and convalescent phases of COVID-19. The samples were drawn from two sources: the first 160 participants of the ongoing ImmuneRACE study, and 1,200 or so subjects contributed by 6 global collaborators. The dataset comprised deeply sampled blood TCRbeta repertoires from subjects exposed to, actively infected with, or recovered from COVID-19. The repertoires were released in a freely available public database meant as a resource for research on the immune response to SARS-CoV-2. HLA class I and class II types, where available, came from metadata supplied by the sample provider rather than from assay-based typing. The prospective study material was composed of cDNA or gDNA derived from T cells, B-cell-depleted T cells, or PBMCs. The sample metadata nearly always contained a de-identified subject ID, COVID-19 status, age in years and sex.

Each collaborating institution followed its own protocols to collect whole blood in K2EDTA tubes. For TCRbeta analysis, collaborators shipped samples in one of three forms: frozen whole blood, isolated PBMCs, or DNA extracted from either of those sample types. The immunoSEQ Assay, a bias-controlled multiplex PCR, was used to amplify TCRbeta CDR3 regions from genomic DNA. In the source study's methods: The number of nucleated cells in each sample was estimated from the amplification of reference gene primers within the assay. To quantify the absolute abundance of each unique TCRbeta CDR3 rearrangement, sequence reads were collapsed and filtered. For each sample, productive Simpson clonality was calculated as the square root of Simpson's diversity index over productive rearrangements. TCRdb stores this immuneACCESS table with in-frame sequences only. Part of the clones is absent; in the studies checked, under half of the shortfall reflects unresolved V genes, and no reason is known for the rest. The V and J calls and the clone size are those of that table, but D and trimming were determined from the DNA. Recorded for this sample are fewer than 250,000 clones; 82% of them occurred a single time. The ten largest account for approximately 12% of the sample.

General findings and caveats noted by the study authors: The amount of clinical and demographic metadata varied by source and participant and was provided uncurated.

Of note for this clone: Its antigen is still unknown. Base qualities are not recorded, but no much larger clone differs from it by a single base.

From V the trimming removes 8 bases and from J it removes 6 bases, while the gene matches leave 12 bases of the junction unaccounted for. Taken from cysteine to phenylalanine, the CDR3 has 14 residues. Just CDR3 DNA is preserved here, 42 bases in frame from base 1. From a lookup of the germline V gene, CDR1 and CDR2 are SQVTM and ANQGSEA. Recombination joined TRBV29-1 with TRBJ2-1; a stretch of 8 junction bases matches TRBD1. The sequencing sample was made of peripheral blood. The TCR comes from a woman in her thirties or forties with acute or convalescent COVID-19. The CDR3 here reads CSPKRAGGINEQFF. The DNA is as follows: TGCAGCCCCAAGAGGGCAGGGGGCATCAATGAGCAGTTCTTC.